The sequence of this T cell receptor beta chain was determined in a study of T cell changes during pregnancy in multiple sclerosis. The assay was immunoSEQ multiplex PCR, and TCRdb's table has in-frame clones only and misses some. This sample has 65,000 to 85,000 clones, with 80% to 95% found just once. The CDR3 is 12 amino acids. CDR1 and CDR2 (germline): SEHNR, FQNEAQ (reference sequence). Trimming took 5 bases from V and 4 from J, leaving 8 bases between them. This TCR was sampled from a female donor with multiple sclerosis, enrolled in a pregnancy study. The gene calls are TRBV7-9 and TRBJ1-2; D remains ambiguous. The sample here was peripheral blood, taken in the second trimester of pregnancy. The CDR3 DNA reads TGTGCCAGCAGCATAACAGTCTATGGCTACACCTTC. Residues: CASSITVYGYTF.